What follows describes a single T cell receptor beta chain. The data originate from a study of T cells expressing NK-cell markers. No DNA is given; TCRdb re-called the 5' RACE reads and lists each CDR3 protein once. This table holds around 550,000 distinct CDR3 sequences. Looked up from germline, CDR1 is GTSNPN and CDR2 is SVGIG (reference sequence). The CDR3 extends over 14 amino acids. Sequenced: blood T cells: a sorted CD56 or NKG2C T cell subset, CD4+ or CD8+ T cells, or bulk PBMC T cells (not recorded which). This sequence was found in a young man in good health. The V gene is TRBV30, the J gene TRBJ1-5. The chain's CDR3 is CAWSVSTINQPQHF.